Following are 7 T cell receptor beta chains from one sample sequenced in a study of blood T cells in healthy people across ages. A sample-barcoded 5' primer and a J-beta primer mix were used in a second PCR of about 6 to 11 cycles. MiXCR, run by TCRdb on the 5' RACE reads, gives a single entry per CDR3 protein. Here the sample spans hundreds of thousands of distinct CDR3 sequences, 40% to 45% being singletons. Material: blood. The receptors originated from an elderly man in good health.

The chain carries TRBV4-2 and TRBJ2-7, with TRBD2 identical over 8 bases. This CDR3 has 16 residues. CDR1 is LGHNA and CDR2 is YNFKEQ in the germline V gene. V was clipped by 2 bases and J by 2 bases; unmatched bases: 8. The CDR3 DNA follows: TGTGCCAGCAGCCAATCGGCAAGCGGGGGCCCCTACGAGCAGTACTTC. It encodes CASSQSASGGPYEQYF.

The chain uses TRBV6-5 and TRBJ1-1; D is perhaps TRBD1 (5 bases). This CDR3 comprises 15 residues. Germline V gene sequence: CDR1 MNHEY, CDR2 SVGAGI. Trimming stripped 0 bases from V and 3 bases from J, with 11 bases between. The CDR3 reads CASSYSKKGHTEAFF. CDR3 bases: TGTGCCAGCAGTTACTCGAAAAAGGGGCACACTGAAGCTTTCTTT.

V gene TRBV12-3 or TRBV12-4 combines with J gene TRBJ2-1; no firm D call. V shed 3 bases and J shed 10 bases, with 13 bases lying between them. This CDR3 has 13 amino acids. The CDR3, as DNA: TGTGCCAGCAGTTTCACCGGCTTAAACGAGCAGTTCTTC. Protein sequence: CASSFTGLNEQFF.

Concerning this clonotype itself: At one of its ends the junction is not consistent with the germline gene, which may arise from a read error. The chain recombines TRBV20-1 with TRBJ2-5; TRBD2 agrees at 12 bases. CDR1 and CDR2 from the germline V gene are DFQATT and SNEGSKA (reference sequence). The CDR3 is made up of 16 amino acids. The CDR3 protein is CSAEQATSGGQEAQYF. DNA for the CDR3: TGCAGTGCTGAACAAGCGACTAGCGGGGGCCAAGAGGCCCAGTACTTC.

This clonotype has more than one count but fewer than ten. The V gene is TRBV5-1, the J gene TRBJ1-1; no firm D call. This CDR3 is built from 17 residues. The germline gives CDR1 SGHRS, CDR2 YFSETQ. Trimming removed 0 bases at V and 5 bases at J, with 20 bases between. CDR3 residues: CASSLDLYTSHGTEAFF. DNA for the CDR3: TGCGCCAGCAGCTTGGACCTTTACACGTCACATGGAACTGAAGCTTTCTTT.

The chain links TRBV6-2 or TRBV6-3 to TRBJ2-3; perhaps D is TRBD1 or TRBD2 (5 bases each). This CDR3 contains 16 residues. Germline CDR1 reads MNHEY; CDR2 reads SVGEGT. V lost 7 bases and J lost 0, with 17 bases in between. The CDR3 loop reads CASTSWLGVSTDTQYF. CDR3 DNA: TGTGCCAGCACCTCATGGCTGGGGGTTAGCACAGATACGCAGTATTTT.

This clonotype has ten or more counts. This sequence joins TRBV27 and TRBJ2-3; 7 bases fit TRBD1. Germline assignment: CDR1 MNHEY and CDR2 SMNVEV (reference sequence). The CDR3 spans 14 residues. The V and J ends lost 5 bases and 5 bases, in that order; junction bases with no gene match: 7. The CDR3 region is CASSLQGSGDTQYF. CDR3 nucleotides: TGTGCCAGCAGTCTACAGGGGTCGGGAGATACGCAGTATTTT.